This T cell receptor beta chain was profiled in a study of shared clonotypes between healthy human individuals. The assay was immunoSEQ multiplex PCR, and TCRdb's table has in-frame clones only and misses some. The sample has approximately 2.5 million clones, over 85% seen once. CDR3 size: 14 residues. Unmatched junction bases numbered 4, after V lost 5 bases and J lost 4 bases. CDR1 and CDR2 from the germline V gene are SNHLY and FYNNEI. Notes on this clone: The same CDR3 also results from other DNA sequences found in this sample.

The sequenced sample was naive CD4+ T cells sorted from blood. The subset: CD45RA+ positively selected. This rearrangement joins TRBV2 to TRBJ1-5; 8 nucleotides agree with TRBD1. The receptor was isolated from a young man in good health. The CDR3 is CASSLGTGNQPQHF. For the CDR3, the DNA is TGTGCCAGCAGTCTCGGGACAGGTAATCAGCCCCAGCATTTT.